In this sample, the clone carrying this TCR beta chain turned up once. A clone one base away is much larger, so this may be a read error. This entry is derived from a study of T-cell reconstitution after alpha-beta-depleted transplantation in children. The CDR3 has 16 amino acids. CDR1 and CDR2 (germline): MNHEY, SMNVEV (reference sequence). The ends were cut back, 1 base at V and 2 bases at J, with 15 bases in the middle. As it was prepared, the TCRbeta library received unique molecular identifiers. One entry per CDR3 protein results from TCRdb running MiXCR on the PCR reads. The data show fewer than 550,000 distinct CDR3 sequences, about an eighth seen once.

This receptor was identified in a female patient aged 2 to 10 who had a stem cell transplant for aplastic anemia, so the T cells may come from the graft donor. Source: PBMCs, mostly from graft donor cells, taken 180 days after TCRalphabeta/CD19-depleted stem cell transplant. This sequence joins TRBV27 and TRBJ2-7; D might be TRBD2 (6 bases). CDR3 sequence: CASSLWGGVGPYEQYF. The CDR3 DNA is TGTGCCAGCAGTTTATGGGGCGGGGTTGGTCCCTACGAGCAGTACTTC.